This T cell receptor beta chain is from a study of cytomegalovirus exposure and HLA in healthy donors. Study outcomes and limitations: Because they were indistinguishable, some V segments, including TRBV6-2 and TRBV6-3, were excluded. CMV antigen specificity was confirmed in vitro for three CMV-associated chains. The records held CMV serostatus as the only immune exposure information.

Despite likely unrecorded immune exposures, the donors were nominally healthy at the time of sampling. This clone was detected only once. Its cognate antigen is unknown. The PCR made use of 60 Vbeta and 13 Jbeta primers. The repertoire was sequenced with immunoSEQ multiplex PCR; TCRdb's copy has only in-frame clones and lacks some. The profile shows approximately 22,000 clones, over 75% of them singletons. Germline V CDR1 and CDR2: KGHSH, LQKENI. The CDR3 runs to 15 residues. The trim removed 5 bases at V and 4 bases at J, leaving 7 bases unmatched. Sequences were obtained from PBMCs. This sequence joins TRBV18 and TRBJ2-5, with 10 bases aligning to TRBD1. The TCR sequence derives from a man between 60 and 75 years old in good health and CMV-seronegative. The CDR3 region is CASSTGTGARETQYF. As DNA, the CDR3 is TGTGCCAGCTCAACCGGGACAGGGGCGAGAGAGACCCAGTACTTC.